A single sample is the source of the 26 T cell receptor beta chains below, sequenced in a study of T cell changes during pregnancy in multiple sclerosis. This table comes from immunoSEQ multiplex PCR, and its TCRdb copy is limited to in-frame clones, with some not included. Found here are some 70,000 clones, roughly 92% of them singletons; the top ten hold over 3.5%. This specimen was peripheral blood, taken after pregnancy. The receptors originated from a female donor in good health, enrolled as a control in a pregnancy study.

The rearrangement uses TRBV7-2 and TRBJ2-3, with 11 bases fitting TRBD2. Germline CDR1 and CDR2: SGHTA and FQGNSA. The CDR3 has 16 residues. V was pared by 1 base and J by 5 bases, with 5 bases of the junction left unmatched. The CDR3, as DNA: TGTGCCAGCAGCTTAGGTAGCGGGGGGGCCGTAGATACGCAGTATTTT. The encoded protein is CASSLGSGGAVDTQYF.

This chain uses TRBV28 with TRBJ1-1, with a tentative D call TRBD1 (5 bases). The CDR3 has 12 residues. Trimming stripped 2 bases from V and 8 bases from J, with 9 bases between. Germline lookup yields CDR1 MDHEN and CDR2 SYDVKM. CDR3 coding DNA: TGTGCCAGCAGTTTAACAGGACAAGAAGCTTTCTTT. It yields the protein CASSLTGQEAFF.

The gene calls are TRBV7-9 and TRBJ2-7; 8 bases align to TRBD1. This CDR3 region has 13 residues. V dropped 2 bases and J dropped 7; count of bases not matched to a gene: 4. Germline V lookup: CDR1 SEHNR, CDR2 FQNEAQ (reference sequence). The CDR3 region is CASSLPGGGEQYF. DNA for the CDR3: TGTGCCAGCAGCTTACCAGGGGGCGGTGAGCAGTACTTC.

J is TRBJ1-2 and V is TRBV29-1; 7 bases fit TRBD1. This CDR3 region has 13 residues. Losses at the gene ends were 6 bases for V and 8 bases for J; bases not matched to a gene: 12. The germline V gene has CDR1 SQVTM and CDR2 ANQGSEA. The CDR3 DNA follows: TGCAGCGTCAGGGGGTCGGGCCCCCTAGGCTACACCTTC. This sequence encodes CSVRGSGPLGYTF. The whole variable domain, filled in from reference TRBV29-1 and TRBJ1-2, reads SAVISQKPSRDICQRGTSLTIQCQVDSQVTMMFWYRQQPGQSLTLIATANQGSEATYESGFVIDKFPISRPNLTFSTLTVSNMSPEDSSIYLCSVRGSGPLGYTFGSGTRLTVV.

This chain connects TRBV18 to TRBJ2-1, with 7 bases identical to TRBD2. The ends lost 3 bases at V and 4 bases at J; junction bases unmatched: 9. This CDR3 contains 16 residues. Germline assignment: CDR1 KGHSH and CDR2 LQKENI. The CDR3 here is CASSPPGSGEYNEQFF. Written as DNA, the CDR3 is TGTGCCAGCTCACCTCCCGGGAGCGGGGAATACAATGAGCAGTTCTTC.

The J gene is TRBJ2-7, the V gene TRBV10-1; D is ambiguous. V was trimmed by 3 bases and J by 3 bases, leaving 12 bases between them. The germline V gene has CDR1 WNHNN and CDR2 SYGVQD (reference sequence). The CDR3 covers 14 residues. This CDR3 is CASSDSGRIYEQYF. CDR3 in DNA: TGCGCCAGCAGTGATAGTGGCAGGATCTACGAGCAGTACTTC.

The chain joins TRBV4-2 to TRBJ2-3; a possible D gene is TRBD1 (6 bases). Germline loops: CDR1 LGHNA, CDR2 YNFKEQ. Trimming took 3 bases from V and 0 from J, leaving 10 bases between them. The CDR3 is 15 residues long. DNA of the CDR3: TGTGCCAGCAGCCAGGACACAGGGAGCACAGATACGCAGTATTTT. It yields the protein CASSQDTGSTDTQYF.

This clone was seen a handful of times. The chain joins TRBV7-6 to TRBJ1-1; 9 nucleotides align to TRBD1. The CDR3 runs 16 residues. V lost 4 bases, J lost 7 bases, and 13 bases stayed unmatched. Germline-derived CDR1 and CDR2 are SGHVS and FNYEAQ. CDR3 sequence (DNA): TGTGCCAGCAGCTCAACCCCGTGGACAGGGGAGAATGAAGCTTTCTTT. It yields the protein CASSSTPWTGENEAFF.

The chain joins TRBV11-3 to TRBJ2-2; 10 bases map to TRBD1. Losses at the gene ends were 7 bases for V and 6 bases for J; bases not matched to a gene: 2. Germline CDR1 SGHNT, CDR2 YENEEA. The CDR3 covers 13 residues. CDR3 sequence (DNA): TGTGCCAGCATGACAGGGGGCCCCGGGGAGCTGTTTTTT. This translates into CASMTGGPGELFF.

The chain joins TRBV27 to TRBJ2-7; no definite D call. Germline V gives CDR1 MNHEY, CDR2 SMNVEV (reference sequence). Trimming pared 2 bases from V and 4 bases from J, leaving 9 bases between. This CDR3 spans 13 amino acids. The CDR3 region is CASSLAPGYEQYF. DNA of the CDR3: TGTGCCAGCAGTTTAGCCCCAGGTTACGAGCAGTACTTC.

The chain carries TRBV29-1 and TRBJ2-7; D is possibly TRBD1 (6 bases). The V gene's germline CDR1 is SQVTM and CDR2 ANQGSEA. Trimming removed 4 bases from V and 4 bases from J, with 11 bases in between. The CDR3 is 12 residues long. In DNA form, the CDR3 reads TGCAGCGTTGTTACAGGGTTGTACGAGCAGTACTTC. The encoded protein is CSVVTGLYEQYF.

This chain links TRBV28 with TRBJ2-2; 12 bases fit TRBD2. There are 15 residues in the CDR3. V lost 5 bases and J lost 5; bases outside the gene matches: 3. CDR1 and CDR2 from the germline V gene are MDHEN and SYDVKM. The CDR3 DNA follows: TGTGCCAGCAGTCCTAGCGGGAGGGAGACCGGGGAGCTGTTTTTT. It specifies CASSPSGRETGELFF.

This sequence joins TRBV18 and TRBJ2-7, with a tentative D call TRBD2 (5 bases). Per the germline V gene, CDR1 is KGHSH and CDR2 is LQKENI. This CDR3 comprises 13 residues. V lost 3 bases, J lost 5 bases, and 11 bases lay in between. For the CDR3, the DNA is TGTGCCAGCTCACCCGGGGATTACGACGAGCAGTACTTC. Translated: CASSPGDYDEQYF.

The chain employs TRBV5-1 and TRBJ2-7; TRBD1 aligns across 8 bases. There are 14 residues in the CDR3. Germline V gene data show CDR1 as SGHRS and CDR2 as YFSETQ. The ends lost 4 bases at V and 3 bases at J; junction bases unmatched: 6. CDR3 bases: TGCGCCAGCAGCGGGCGACAGGGGATCTACGAGCAGTACTTC. Amino acid sequence: CASSGRQGIYEQYF.

In its sample, this clone was seen once. The rearrangement links TRBV7-6 to TRBJ1-4, with a possible D match to TRBD1 (6 bases). Germline values: CDR1 SGHVS, CDR2 FNYEAQ. V lost 1 base and J lost 10, with 7 bases in between. The CDR3 has 12 amino acids. CDR3 loop: CASSLGGGKLFF. The CDR3 bases are TGTGCCAGCAGCTTAGGAGGGGGAAAACTGTTTTTT.

The CDR3 sequence is CAISEPSNSNQPQHF. For the CDR3, the DNA is TGTGCCATCAGTGAGCCTTCTAATAGCAATCAGCCCCAGCATTTT. This chain connects TRBV10-3 to TRBJ1-5; the D is unclear. Per germline, CDR1 ENHRY and CDR2 SYGVKD. This CDR3 has 15 residues. V lost 2 bases and J 0 bases, leaving 8 bases between the germline ends.

The rearrangement joins TRBV28 to TRBJ1-5; 7 nucleotides match TRBD1. The CDR3 has 15 residues. The V gene end was trimmed by 6 bases and the J gene end by 4 bases; junction bases not matched to a gene: 9. Germline assignment: CDR1 MDHEN and CDR2 SYDVKM. The chain's CDR3 is CASSQAGTDNQPQHF. CDR3 bases: TGTGCCAGCAGCCAGGCCGGGACAGATAATCAGCCCCAGCATTTT.

The DNA of the CDR3 is TGCGCCAGCAGTGACTATCGCTACGAGCAGTACTTC. Its protein product is CASSDYRYEQYF. The chain uses TRBV10-2 and TRBJ2-7, with no clear D. The CDR3 runs to 12 residues. The germline V gene encodes CDR1 WSHSY and CDR2 SAAADI. V dropped 3 bases and J dropped 3 bases, with 6 bases sitting between them.

The V call is TRBV5-5, the J call TRBJ1-5, with D tentatively TRBD1 (5 bases). Germline V gives CDR1 SGHKS, CDR2 YYEKEE (reference sequence). The CDR3 has 15 residues. V lost 2 bases, J lost 4 bases, and 13 bases lay in between. In DNA, the CDR3 is TGTGCCAGCAGCTTCCGGGACGGAGGGAATCAGCCCCAGCATTTT. As protein: CASSFRDGGNQPQHF. The whole variable domain, remainder taken from reference TRBV5-5 and TRBJ1-5, is DAGVTQSPTHLIKTRGQQVTLRCSPISGHKSVSWYQQVLGQGPQFIFQYYEKEERGRGNFPDRFSARQFPNYSSELNVNALLLGDSALYLCASSFRDGGNQPQHFGDGTRLSIL.

The chain uses TRBV5-4 and TRBJ2-5; tentatively, D is TRBD2 (5 bases). The V end lost 4 bases, the J end lost 5 bases, and 27 bases lay between the germline ends. CDR1 is SGHNT, CDR2 YYREEE, per germline (reference sequence). The CDR3 is 18 residues long. In nucleotides, the CDR3 is TGTGCCAGCAGCCGTGTCTCTGGTGGAGGTTGGGGTCGGGAGACCCAGTACTTC. Protein: CASSRVSGGGWGRETQYF.

Only one count was recorded for this clone. J is TRBJ2-3 and V is TRBV7-8; D might be TRBD1 (6 bases). The germline V gene has CDR1 SGHVS and CDR2 FQNEAQ. This CDR3 is built from 17 residues. With 5 bases removed from V and 0 bases from J, the gap between germline ends came to 18 bases. The CDR3 protein is CASSRRGTSSSTDTQYF. The CDR3 region has the DNA TGTGCCAGCAGCCGCCGAGGGACATCGAGTAGCACAGATACGCAGTATTTT.

This chain connects TRBV9 to TRBJ2-7; 10 bases are shared with TRBD2. The CDR3 consists of 15 residues. V dropped 2 bases and J dropped 4; count of bases not matched to a gene: 6. Germline V gene sequence: CDR1 SGDLS, CDR2 YYNGEE. The CDR3 DNA is TGTGCCAGCAGCGTGACTAGCGGGTCCGGATACGAGCAGTACTTC. Its translation: CASSVTSGSGYEQYF.

V is TRBV27 and J is TRBJ1-2, with a possible D match to TRBD1 (5 bases). Germline loops: CDR1 MNHEY, CDR2 SMNVEV (reference sequence). V was clipped by 10 bases and J by 7 bases, with 19 bases between them. This CDR3 contains 13 residues. CDR3 in DNA: TGTGCCACAGCAGTTAGGGGATTCGGTGGCTACACCTTC. As protein: CATAVRGFGGYTF.

The rearrangement joins TRBV30 to TRBJ1-1; no clear D. Germline loops: CDR1 GTSNPN, CDR2 SVGIG (reference sequence). The ends were cut back, 5 bases at V and 0 bases at J, with 4 bases in the middle. This CDR3 region has 11 residues. In nucleotides, the CDR3 is TGTGCCTGGGCGGTGAACACTGAAGCTTTCTTT. It yields the protein CAWAVNTEAFF.

This clone came up once. The rearrangement joins TRBV7-3 to TRBJ1-2, with TRBD1 identical over 7 bases. This CDR3 region has 15 residues. Germline V gene sequence: CDR1 SGHTA, CDR2 FQGTGA. V was clipped by 1 base and J by 4 bases; unmatched bases: 6. The CDR3 DNA reads as TGTGCCAGCAGCTTAATTGGGACAGCTACCTATGGCTACACCTTC. Translating gives CASSLIGTATYGYTF.

The chain joins TRBV6-1 to TRBJ2-3; possibly TRBD2 for D (5 bases). Trimming took 3 bases from V and 5 from J, leaving 12 bases between them. The CDR3 extends over 14 amino acids. Germline CDR1 and CDR2: MNHNS and SASEGT. CDR3 DNA sequence: TGTGCCAGCAGTGACCGGGATTCCGGAGATACGCAGTATTTT. Its protein is CASSDRDSGDTQYF.